The T cell receptor beta chain described here comes from a study of blood T cells in healthy people across ages. Using a J-beta primer mix together with a sample-barcoded 5' primer, a second PCR was run for about 7 to 12 cycles. From the 5' RACE reads, TCRdb called clonotypes with MiXCR, one entry per CDR3 protein. The table shows fewer than 800,000 distinct CDR3 sequences, with 20% to 25% occurring only once. V was pared by 6 bases and J by 5 bases, with 15 bases of the junction left unmatched. The CDR3 has 16 amino acids. In germline, CDR1 is MNHEY, CDR2 SMNVEV (reference sequence). The same data also contributed to another study, on T cells of mothers and their children.

The chain has TRBV27 and TRBJ1-2; 7 positions agree with TRBD1. The source is a boy younger than 18 in good health. Sequencing was done on a sample of blood. CDR3 nucleotide sequence: TGTGCCAGCAGCGATCTCAGGGGGAGTGAGACTTATGGCTACACCTTC. Translation gives CASSDLRGSETYGYTF.